The clone carrying this T cell receptor (beta chain) was seen a single time. Its antigen remains unknown. The protocol was immunoSEQ multiplex PCR, while the TCRdb copy is restricted to in-frame clones and leaves out a portion. Here the sample spans tens of thousands of clones, 82% being singletons. This sample was included in a study of T cell responses to AZD1222 COVID-19 vaccine. General observations from the study: Receipt of two AZD1222 doses was followed by a rise in Spike-specific TCR breadth and depth.

The TCR comes from an adult in good health. The specimen was peripheral blood, collected on day 0 of AZD1222 vaccination.

CDR3 sequence (DNA): TGTGCCAGCAGCCCAGGGACAGATGGCTACACCTTC. Residues: CASSPGTDGYTF. V and J are TRBV7-9 and TRBJ1-2; 7 nucleotides line up with TRBD1. V shed 5 bases, J shed 6 bases, and the junction held 3 bases outside the gene matches. There are 12 residues in the CDR3. Looked up from germline, CDR1 is SEHNR and CDR2 is FQNEAQ (reference sequence).